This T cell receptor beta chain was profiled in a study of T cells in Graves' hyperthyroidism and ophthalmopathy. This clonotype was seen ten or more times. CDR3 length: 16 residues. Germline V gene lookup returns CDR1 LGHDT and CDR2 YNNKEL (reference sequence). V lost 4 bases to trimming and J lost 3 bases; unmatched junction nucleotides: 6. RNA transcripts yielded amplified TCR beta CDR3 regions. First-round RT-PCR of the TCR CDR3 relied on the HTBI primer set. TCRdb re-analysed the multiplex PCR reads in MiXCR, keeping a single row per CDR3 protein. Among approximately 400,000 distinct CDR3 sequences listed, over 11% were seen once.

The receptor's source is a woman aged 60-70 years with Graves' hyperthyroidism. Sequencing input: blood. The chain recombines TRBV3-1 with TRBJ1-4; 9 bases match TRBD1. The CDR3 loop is CASSLRGQGSNEKLFF. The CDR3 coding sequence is TGTGCCAGCAGCCTCCGGGGACAGGGCTCTAATGAAAAACTGTTTTTT.